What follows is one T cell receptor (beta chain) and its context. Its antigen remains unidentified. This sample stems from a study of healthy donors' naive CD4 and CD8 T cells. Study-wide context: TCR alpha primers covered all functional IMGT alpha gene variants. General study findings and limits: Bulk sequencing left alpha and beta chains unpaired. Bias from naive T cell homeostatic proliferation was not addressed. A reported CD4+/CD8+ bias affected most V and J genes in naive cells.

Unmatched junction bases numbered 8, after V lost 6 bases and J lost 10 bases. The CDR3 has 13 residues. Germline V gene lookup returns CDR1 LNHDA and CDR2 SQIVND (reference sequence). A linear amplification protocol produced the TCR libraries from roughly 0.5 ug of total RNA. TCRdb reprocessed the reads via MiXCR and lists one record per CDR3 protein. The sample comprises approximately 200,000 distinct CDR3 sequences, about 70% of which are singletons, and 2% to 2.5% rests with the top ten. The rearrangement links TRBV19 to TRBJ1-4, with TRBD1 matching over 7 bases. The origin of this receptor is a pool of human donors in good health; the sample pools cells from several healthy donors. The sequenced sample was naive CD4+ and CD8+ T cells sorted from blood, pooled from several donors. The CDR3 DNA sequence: TGTGCCAGTAGCCCGAACAGGGGTGGAAAACTGTTTTTT. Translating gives CASSPNRGGKLFF.